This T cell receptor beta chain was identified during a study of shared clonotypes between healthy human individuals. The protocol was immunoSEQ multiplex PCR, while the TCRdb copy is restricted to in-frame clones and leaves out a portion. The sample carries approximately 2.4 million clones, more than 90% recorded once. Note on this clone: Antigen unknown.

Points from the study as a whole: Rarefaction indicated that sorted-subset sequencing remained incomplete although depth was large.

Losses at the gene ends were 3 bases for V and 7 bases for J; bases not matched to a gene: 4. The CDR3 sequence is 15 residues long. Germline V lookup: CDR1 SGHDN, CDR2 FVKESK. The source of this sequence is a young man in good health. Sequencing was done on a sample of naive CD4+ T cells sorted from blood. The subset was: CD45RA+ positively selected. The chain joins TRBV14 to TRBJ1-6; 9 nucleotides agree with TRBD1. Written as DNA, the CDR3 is TGTGCCAGCAGCCAGACTGACAGGGGGAATTCACCCCTCCACTTT. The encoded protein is CASSQTDRGNSPLHF.